This passage covers 5 T cell receptor beta chains from one sample sequenced in a study of T cell clonality in common variable immunodeficiency. Here immunoSEQ multiplex PCR was the method, and the copy in TCRdb shows in-frame clones only, minus some. The sample includes 40,000 to 50,000 clones, none of them occurring once. The sample was peripheral blood mononuclear cells. The receptors originated from a person aged 18 to 70 in good health.

There are many counts of this clone. The read gets to within 3 residues of the CDR3 end, and the germline J gene fills in the rest. The genes are TRBV7-2 and TRBJ2-1; no firm D call. This CDR3 is 14 amino acids long. Germline V gene sequence: CDR1 SGHTA, CDR2 FQGNSA. The ends were cut back, 5 bases at V and 5 bases at J, with 13 bases in the middle. CDR3 bases read: TGTGCCAGCAGCCCTCAGCAGGCGAACAATGAG. This translates into CASSPQQANNE. The full CDR3 sequence reads CASSPQQANNEQFF.

This clone was found many times. Coverage ceases 3 residues before the CDR3 finishes, and the germline J gene fills in the end. This chain links TRBV6-2 or TRBV6-3 with TRBJ1-2, with TRBD1 matching over 9 bases. The CDR3 extends over 14 amino acids. Germline values: CDR1 MNHEY, CDR2 SVGEGT. CDR3 in amino acids: CASSSRDRAGGYTF. The CDR3 bases that were read are TGTGCCAGCAGCTCTAGGGACAGGGCTGGCGGC.

Ten or more counts support this clone. The sequenced fragment ends 3 residues before the CDR3 boundary, so the rest is inferred from the germline J gene. This rearrangement joins TRBV29-1 to TRBJ1-2; the D gene is possibly TRBD1 (5 bases). Germline V gene lookup returns CDR1 SQVTM and CDR2 ANQGSEA. The CDR3 is made up of 12 amino acids. The chain's CDR3 is CSVVSLGAGYTF. Incomplete CDR3 DNA: TGCAGCGTTGTTAGTCTTGGGGCGGGC.

A few counts support this clone. The read stops 3 residues short of the end of the CDR3; the missing end is completed from the germline J gene. J is TRBJ2-4 and V is TRBV6-1; 10 nucleotides match TRBD1. This CDR3 is built from 16 residues. CDR1 and CDR2 from the germline V gene are MNHNS and SASEGT. Partial CDR3 DNA: TGTGCCAGCAGAGAATGGACAGGGGGATACGTTTGGACT. Residues: CASREWTGGYVWT. The whole CDR3 is CASREWTGGYVWTQYF.

This clone was observed many times. CDR3 in amino acids: CASSPRMGGDTQYF. The part of the CDR3 DNA that was read is TGTGCCAGCAGCCCCAGGATGGGGGGAGATACG. This chain links TRBV6-2 or TRBV6-3 with TRBJ2-3; weak D call: TRBD2 (6 bases). The read terminates 3 residues ahead of where the CDR3 ends, so the germline J gene completes it. V dropped 6 bases and J dropped 5 bases, with 15 bases sitting between them. This CDR3 region has 14 residues. Germline lookup yields CDR1 MNHEY and CDR2 SVGEGT.